Listed below are T cell receptor beta chains from one sample, sequenced in a study of T cell responses to AZD1222 COVID-19 vaccine. Profiling relied on immunoSEQ multiplex PCR, and the TCRdb table lists in-frame clones only, not all of them. The sample contains some 120,000 clones, 70% to 90% of which appear only once. The source material was peripheral blood, sampled on day 0 of AZD1222 vaccination. All receptors come from an adult in good health. CDR3s include the opening cysteine and the closing phenylalanine or tryptophan. The order of the fields is clone size, V gene, D gene, J gene, CDR3 length, CDR3 protein. D genes are given only for firm matches. The size field is filled for only some rows; it gives once, few, many or a size class.

abundance: NA
v_gene: TRBV4-1
d_gene: NA
j_gene: TRBJ1-2
len: 15
CDR3aa: CASSQARELAYGYTF

abundance: NA
v_gene: TRBV24-1
d_gene: TRBD1
j_gene: TRBJ1-5
len: 17
CDR3aa: CATSDRGQGIRNQPQHF

abundance: NA
v_gene: TRBV5-8
d_gene: TRBD1
j_gene: TRBJ1-5
len: 15
CDR3aa: CASSPGTDRYQPQHF

abundance: NA
v_gene: TRBV19
d_gene: NA
j_gene: TRBJ1-4
len: 14
CDR3aa: CASSMTATNEKLFF

abundance: NA
v_gene: TRBV11-3
d_gene: TRBD2
j_gene: TRBJ2-1
len: 15
CDR3aa: CASSPETSGNNEQFF

abundance: NA
v_gene: TRBV27
d_gene: NA
j_gene: TRBJ2-2
len: 12
CDR3aa: CASTTNTGELFF

abundance: NA
v_gene: TRBV7-3
d_gene: NA
j_gene: TRBJ2-1
len: 16
CDR3aa: CASSPRSRVSYNEQFF

abundance: NA
v_gene: TRBV6-6
d_gene: NA
j_gene: TRBJ1-5
len: 15
CDR3aa: CASRSTGLGNQPQHF

abundance: NA
v_gene: TRBV24-1
d_gene: NA
j_gene: TRBJ1-2
len: 18
CDR3aa: CATSGQGGSPDINYGYTF

abundance: NA
v_gene: TRBV4-1
d_gene: NA
j_gene: TRBJ1-2
len: 13
CDR3aa: CASSQAATSGYTF

abundance: NA
v_gene: TRBV5-1
d_gene: TRBD1
j_gene: TRBJ2-1
len: 15
CDR3aa: CASSLAGRGLNEQFF

abundance: NA
v_gene: TRBV2
d_gene: TRBD1
j_gene: TRBJ2-7
len: 15
CDR3aa: CASSGDRTLSYEQYF

abundance: NA
v_gene: TRBV6-5
d_gene: TRBD1
j_gene: TRBJ1-2
len: 13
CDR3aa: CASMLGGGYGYTF

abundance: NA
v_gene: TRBV18
d_gene: TRBD1
j_gene: TRBJ1-1
len: 16
CDR3aa: CASSPLESGGRTEAFF

abundance: NA
v_gene: TRBV6-4
d_gene: TRBD2
j_gene: TRBJ2-1
len: 16
CDR3aa: CASSGAGLAGHNEQFF

abundance: NA
v_gene: TRBV6-5
d_gene: NA
j_gene: TRBJ1-2
len: 13
CDR3aa: CASSLDVNYGYTF

abundance: NA
v_gene: TRBV12-3/TRBV12-4
d_gene: NA
j_gene: TRBJ1-4
len: 13
CDR3aa: CASRTGTNEKLFF

abundance: NA
v_gene: TRBV7-2
d_gene: NA
j_gene: TRBJ2-3
len: 11
CDR3aa: CASSLATAQYF

abundance: few
v_gene: TRBV4-2
d_gene: TRBD2
j_gene: TRBJ2-5
len: 19
CDR3aa: CASSQESVAGGPGGETQYF

abundance: once
v_gene: TRBV24-1
d_gene: NA
j_gene: TRBJ2-2
len: 13
CDR3aa: CATRQGNTGELFF

abundance: once
v_gene: TRBV11-2
d_gene: NA
j_gene: TRBJ2-5
len: 15
CDR3aa: CASSLVEGSWETQYF

abundance: NA
v_gene: TRBV7-3
d_gene: NA
j_gene: TRBJ1-4
len: 17
CDR3aa: CASSLSGSGRTNEKLFF

abundance: once
v_gene: TRBV6-5
d_gene: TRBD1
j_gene: TRBJ2-3
len: 14
CDR3aa: CASSLQGVTDTQYF

abundance: NA
v_gene: TRBV29-1
d_gene: NA
j_gene: TRBJ1-1
len: 10
CDR3aa: CSVEETEAFF

abundance: NA
v_gene: TRBV2
d_gene: NA
j_gene: TRBJ2-2
len: 15
CDR3aa: CASMGQLGNTGELFF

abundance: NA
v_gene: TRBV29-1
d_gene: NA
j_gene: TRBJ2-2
len: 15
CDR3aa: CSAHFQQGRTGELFF

abundance: NA
v_gene: TRBV14
d_gene: TRBD1
j_gene: TRBJ2-1
len: 15
CDR3aa: CASSHRTGAGWEQFF

abundance: NA
v_gene: TRBV7-2
d_gene: TRBD1
j_gene: TRBJ2-7
len: 14
CDR3aa: CASSSQTGGYEQYF

abundance: NA
v_gene: TRBV28
d_gene: TRBD2
j_gene: TRBJ2-7
len: 13
CDR3aa: CASSTRGGHEQYF

abundance: once
v_gene: TRBV5-5
d_gene: NA
j_gene: TRBJ2-5
len: 16
CDR3aa: CASSPDLRPPQETQYF

abundance: NA
v_gene: TRBV6-2/TRBV6-3
d_gene: NA
j_gene: TRBJ2-2
len: 17
CDR3aa: CASSYSVTGGVPGELFF